This is a list of T cell receptor beta chains from one sample in a study of metastatic and nonmetastatic thyroid tumors. TCRdb re-processed the PCR reads through MiXCR. The repertoire holds more than 10,000 clones, about 12% seen once, with 32% in the top ten. Sequenced sample: blood. The source is a female donor with papillary thyroid cancer or a benign thyroid nodule (not recorded which). Some clones in this sample may be carry-over from other donors' samples. Each CDR3 is given with its conserved first and last residue. The D gene is left open where the match is weak. Clone size, where shown, is once, few, many, or a class for clones that have expanded.

clone_size j_call d_call v_call cdr3_aa cdr3_nt
few TRBJ2-7 TRBD1 TRBV2 CASLGTDENYEQYF TGTGCCAGCTTAGGGACAGACGAAAACTACGAGCAGTACTTC
many TRBJ1-1 . TRBV3-1 CASSRDNQAFF TGTGCCAGCAGCCGCGACAACCAGGCTTTCTTT
. TRBJ2-5 . TRBV27 CASSLRGRGESQYF TGTGCCAGCAGTTTAAGGGGACGTGGAGAGTCCCAGTACTTC
many TRBJ2-7 TRBD1 TRBV13 CASSLRQGAYEQYF TGTGCCAGCAGCTTAAGGCAGGGGGCCTACGAGCAGTACTTC
many TRBJ2-1 TRBD2 TRBV5-1 CASSLVASGGVEGQQFF TGCGCCAGCAGCTTGGTGGCTAGCGGGGGGGTAGAGGGCCAGCAGTTCTTC
medium-sized TRBJ2-7 . TRBV27 CASSLSRGSFYEQYF TGTGCCAGCAGTTTATCAAGGGGTTCATTTTACGAGCAGTACTTC
many TRBJ2-1 . TRBV4-2 CASSQGLEGYNEQFF TGTGCCAGCAGCCAAGGGCTAGAAGGCTACAATGAGCAGTTCTTC
many TRBJ2-3 . TRBV19 CASSIGGHTQYF TGTGCCAGTAGTATAGGAGGACATACGCAGTATTTT
many TRBJ2-1 . TRBV11-2 CASSAYRFSYNEQFF TGTGCCAGCAGTGCCTACAGGTTCTCCTACAATGAGCAGTTCTTC
many TRBJ2-1 TRBD2 TRBV11-2 CASSLWTSGVNEQFF TGTGCCAGCAGCTTATGGACTAGCGGGGTCAATGAGCAGTTCTTC
few TRBJ2-3 . TRBV19 CVSSTLCSTDTQYF TGTGTCAGTAGTACCCTATGTAGCACAGATACGCAGTATTTT
many TRBJ2-7 . TRBV5-1 CASSWDTPYEQYF TGCGCCAGCAGTTGGGACACACCCTACGAGCAGTACTTC
many TRBJ2-1 TRBD2 TRBV7-3 CASSSRTSGHNEQFF TGTGCCAGCAGCTCACGGACTAGCGGACACAATGAGCAGTTCTTC
many TRBJ2-3 . TRBV3-1 CASSLSTDTQYF TGTGCCAGCAGCCTCAGCACAGATACGCAGTATTTT
. TRBJ2-1 TRBD2 TRBV20-1 CSASWQREGDNEQFF TGCAGTGCTAGTTGGCAGCGGGAGGGCGACAATGAGCAGTTCTTC
many TRBJ2-7 TRBD2 TRBV20-1 CSARDMGLAIHEQYF TGCAGTGCTAGAGATATGGGACTAGCCATACACGAGCAGTACTTC
many TRBJ1-4 TRBD1 TRBV27 CASSPMWTGTTNEKLFF TGTGCCAGCAGTCCCATGTGGACAGGGACAACTAATGAAAAACTGTTTTTT
medium-sized TRBJ1-2 TRBD1 TRBV6-1 CASSPSGQFYTF TGTGCCAGCAGCCCCTCGGGACAGTTCTACACCTTC
many TRBJ2-3 . TRBV7-9 CASSPRTDTQYF TGTGCCAGCAGCCCCAGGACCGATACGCAGTATTTT
many TRBJ2-1 . TRBV4-3 CASSQDHQGVGSSYNEQFF TGCGCCAGCAGCCAAGATCATCAAGGGGTGGGGAGCTCCTACAATGAGCAGTTCTTC
. TRBJ2-7 TRBD1 TRBV29-1 CSVAGQGGGEQYF TGCAGCGTGGCTGGACAGGGTGGAGGCGAGCAGTACTTC
many TRBJ1-1 TRBD1 TRBV20-1 CSVKQGARNTEAFF TGCAGTGTGAAACAGGGGGCGCGAAACACTGAAGCTTTCTTT
. TRBJ2-6 . TRBV12-3/TRBV12-4 CASRLYIGSPGANVLTF TGTGCCAGCAGGTTGTACATAGGGTCCCCTGGGGCCAACGTCCTGACTTTC
many TRBJ1-4 TRBD1 TRBV9 CASSARTGNEKLFF TGTGCCAGCAGCGCAAGGACAGGGAATGAAAAACTGTTTTTT
. TRBJ2-7 TRBD1 TRBV6-1 CASSPRRTGLDEQYF TGTGCCAGCAGTCCACGGAGGACAGGGTTGGACGAGCAGTACTTC
many TRBJ2-1 TRBD2 TRBV5-1 CASSPQGSGGADEQFF TGCGCCAGCAGCCCTCAGGGGAGCGGGGGGGCCGATGAGCAGTTCTTC
medium-sized TRBJ1-1 . TRBV28 CASRPGDQRNTEAFF TGTGCCAGCAGACCGGGCGACCAAAGGAACACTGAAGCTTTCTTT
many TRBJ2-2 . TRBV30 CAWSVMGVTGELFF TGTGCCTGGAGTGTAATGGGAGTAACCGGGGAGCTGTTTTTT
medium-sized TRBJ2-3 TRBD2 TRBV6-1 CASSEALLAGAHTQYF TGTGCCAGCAGTGAAGCGCTACTAGCGGGAGCCCATACGCAGTATTTT
. TRBJ2-1 TRBD1 TRBV5-1 CASSLGGTGASYNEQFF TGCGCCAGCAGCTTGGGGGGGACAGGGGCCTCCTACAATGAGCAGTTCTTC
. TRBJ2-7 TRBD1 TRBV6-1 CASGRASGQGLYEQYF TGTGCCAGCGGAAGGGCCTCGGGACAGGGCCTCTACGAGCAGTACTTC
medium-sized TRBJ2-1 . TRBV6-2/TRBV6-3 CASSNSDEQFF TGTGCCAGCAGCAACAGTGATGAGCAGTTCTTC
many TRBJ2-7 TRBD1 TRBV20-1 CSARRDRGLREQYF TGCAGTGCTAGAAGGGACAGGGGGTTGAGGGAGCAGTACTTC
medium-sized TRBJ2-3 . TRBV6-1 CASSDNRVSTDTQYF TGTGCCAGCAGTGACAACAGGGTTAGCACAGATACGCAGTATTTT
many TRBJ1-6 . TRBV7-8 CASASGAGMPYNSPLHF TGTGCCAGCGCCTCGGGGGCGGGGATGCCCTATAATTCACCCCTCCACTTT
. TRBJ1-2 TRBD1 TRBV27 CASCRQGVWSGYTF TGTGCCAGCTGTAGACAGGGTGTCTGGTCTGGCTACACCTTC
many TRBJ1-4 . TRBV6-1 CASSWGESNEKLFF TGTGCCAGCAGTTGGGGGGAATCTAATGAAAAACTGTTTTTT
many TRBJ2-1 . TRBV3-1 CASSQDDGTHNEQFF TGTGCCAGCAGCCAAGATGATGGAACCCACAATGAGCAGTTCTTC
large TRBJ2-7 . TRBV6-1 CASTAATTYYEQYF TGTGCCAGCACGGCAGCCACTACTTACTACGAGCAGTACTTC
. TRBJ1-2 . TRBV20-1 CSATSQGYGYTF TGCAGTGCTACCTCTCAGGGGTACGGCTACACCTTC
. TRBJ1-2 . TRBV20-1 CSARRDNYGYTF TGCAGTGCTAGACGCGATAACTATGGCTACACCTTC
many TRBJ2-7 TRBD1 TRBV30 CALGTVSSYEQYF TGTGCCTTGGGGACAGTGTCATCCTACGAGCAGTACTTC
many TRBJ2-5 TRBD1 TRBV5-5 CASSTGQGAGWRETQYF TGTGCCAGCAGCACGGGACAGGGGGCTGGGTGGCGAGAGACCCAGTACTTC
many TRBJ2-5 . TRBV20-1 CSAGPDFKETQYF TGCAGTGCTGGCCCGGACTTCAAAGAGACCCAGTACTTC
many TRBJ1-4 . TRBV7-2 CASSPRRDNEKLFF TGTGCCAGCAGCCCCCGACGGGATAATGAAAAACTGTTTTTT
few TRBJ2-3 . TRBV25-1 CANTHGDTQYF TGTGCCAACACACACGGGGATACGCAGTATTTT
. TRBJ2-3 . TRBV6-7 CASRHMPGRQHHTDTQYF TGTGCCAGCAGGCACATGCCGGGGCGCCAACACCACACAGATACGCAGTACTTT
. TRBJ2-1 . TRBV27 CASSWGSRQGSYNEQFF TGTGCCAGCAGTTGGGGCTCCCGGCAGGGGTCCTACAATGAGCAGTTCTTC
few TRBJ2-1 . TRBV5-4 CASSLGGPSSYNEQFF TGTGCCAGCAGCTTGGGGGGACCGAGCTCCTACAATGAGCAGTTCTTC